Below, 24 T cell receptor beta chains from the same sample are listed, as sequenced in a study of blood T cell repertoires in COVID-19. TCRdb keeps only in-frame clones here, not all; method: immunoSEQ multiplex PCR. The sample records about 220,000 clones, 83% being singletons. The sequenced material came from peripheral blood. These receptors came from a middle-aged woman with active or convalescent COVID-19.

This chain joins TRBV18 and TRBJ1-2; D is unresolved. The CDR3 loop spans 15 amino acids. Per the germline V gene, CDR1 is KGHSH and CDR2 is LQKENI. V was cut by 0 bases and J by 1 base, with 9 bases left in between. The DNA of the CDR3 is TGTGCCAGCTCACCACCCCAGGAAGTTAACTATGGCTACACCTTC. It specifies CASSPPQEVNYGYTF.

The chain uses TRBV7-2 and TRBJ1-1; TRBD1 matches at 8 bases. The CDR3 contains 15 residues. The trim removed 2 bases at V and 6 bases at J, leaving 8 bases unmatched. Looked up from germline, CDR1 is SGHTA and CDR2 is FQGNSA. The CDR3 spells CASSLRQGMESEAFF. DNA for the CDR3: TGTGCCAGCAGCTTACGACAGGGGATGGAATCTGAAGCTTTCTTT. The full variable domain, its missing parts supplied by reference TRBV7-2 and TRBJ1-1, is GAGVSQSPSNKVTEKGKDVELRCDPISGHTALYWYRQSLGQGLEFLIYFQGNSAPDKSGLPSDRFSAERTGGSVSTLTIQRTQQEDSAVYLCASSLRQGMESEAFFGQGTRLTVV.

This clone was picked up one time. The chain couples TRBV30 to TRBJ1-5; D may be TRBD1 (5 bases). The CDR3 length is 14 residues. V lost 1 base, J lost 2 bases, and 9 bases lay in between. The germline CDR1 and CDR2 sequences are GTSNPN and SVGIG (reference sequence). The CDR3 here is CAWSAGGGNQPQHF. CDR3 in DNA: TGTGCCTGGAGTGCTGGGGGGGGCAATCAGCCCCAGCATTTT.

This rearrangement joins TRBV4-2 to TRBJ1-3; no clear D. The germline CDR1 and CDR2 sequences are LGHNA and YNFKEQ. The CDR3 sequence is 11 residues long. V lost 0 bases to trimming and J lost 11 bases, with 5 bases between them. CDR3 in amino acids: CASSQDFSIYF. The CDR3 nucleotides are TGTGCCAGCAGCCAAGACTTCTCCATATATTTT.

The CDR3 nucleotides read TGCGCCAGCAGCCCCCTTTCGCCTGACCAGGGTAACGAGCAGTACTTC. As protein: CASSPLSPDQGNEQYF. The chain joins TRBV5-1 to TRBJ2-7, with D possibly TRBD1 on 5 matching bases. The CDR3 runs 16 residues. CDR1 and CDR2 from the germline V gene are SGHRS and YFSETQ. Trimming took off 4 bases at V and 5 bases at J, with 22 bases between the two ends.

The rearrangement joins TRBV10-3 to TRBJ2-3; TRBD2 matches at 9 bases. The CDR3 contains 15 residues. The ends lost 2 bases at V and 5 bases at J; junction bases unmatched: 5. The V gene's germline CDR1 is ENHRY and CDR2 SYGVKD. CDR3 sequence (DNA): TGTGCCATCAGTGAGCGGCGGGAGGGAGGAGATACGCAGTATTTT. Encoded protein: CAISERREGGDTQYF.

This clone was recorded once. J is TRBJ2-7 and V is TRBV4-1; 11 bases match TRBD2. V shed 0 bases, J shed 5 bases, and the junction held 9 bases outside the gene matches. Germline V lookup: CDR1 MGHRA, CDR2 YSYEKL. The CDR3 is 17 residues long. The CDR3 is CASSQDELAGVGNEQYF. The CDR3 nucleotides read TGCGCCAGCAGCCAAGATGAACTAGCGGGAGTAGGAAACGAGCAGTACTTC.

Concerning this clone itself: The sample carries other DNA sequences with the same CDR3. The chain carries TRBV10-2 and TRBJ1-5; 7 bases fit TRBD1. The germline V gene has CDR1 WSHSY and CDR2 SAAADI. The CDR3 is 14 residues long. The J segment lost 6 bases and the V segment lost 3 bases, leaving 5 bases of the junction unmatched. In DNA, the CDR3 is TGCGCCAGCAGTGAATCAGGGGGGCGTCAGCCCCAGCATTTT. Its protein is CASSESGGRQPQHF.

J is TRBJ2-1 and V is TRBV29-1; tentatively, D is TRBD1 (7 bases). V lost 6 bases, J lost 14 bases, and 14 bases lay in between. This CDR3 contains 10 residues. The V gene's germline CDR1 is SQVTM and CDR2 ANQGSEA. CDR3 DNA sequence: TGCAGCGTCCAGGGGGGCCGAAAGTTCTTC. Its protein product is CSVQGGRKFF.

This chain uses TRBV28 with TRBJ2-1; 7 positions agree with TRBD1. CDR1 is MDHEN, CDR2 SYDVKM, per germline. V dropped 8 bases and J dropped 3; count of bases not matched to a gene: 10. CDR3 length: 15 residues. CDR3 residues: CASASQGRSYNEQFF. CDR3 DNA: TGTGCCAGCGCATCACAGGGGAGAAGCTACAATGAGCAGTTCTTC.

The CDR3 reads CASSQEVLQGARNTIYF. The CDR3 bases are TGTGCCAGCAGCCAAGAGGTCCTACAGGGGGCGCGAAACACCATATATTTT. V gene TRBV4-2 combines with J gene TRBJ1-3; TRBD1 agrees at 9 bases. Germline CDR1 is LGHNA and CDR2 is YNFKEQ. The CDR3 extends over 17 amino acids. Losses at the gene ends were 0 bases for V and 5 bases for J; bases not matched to a gene: 8.

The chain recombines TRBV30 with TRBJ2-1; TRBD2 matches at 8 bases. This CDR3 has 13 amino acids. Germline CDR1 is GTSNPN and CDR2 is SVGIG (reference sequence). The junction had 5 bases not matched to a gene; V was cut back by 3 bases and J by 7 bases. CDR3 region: CAWRSGRVNEQFF. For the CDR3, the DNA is TGTGCCTGGAGAAGCGGGAGAGTAAATGAGCAGTTCTTC.

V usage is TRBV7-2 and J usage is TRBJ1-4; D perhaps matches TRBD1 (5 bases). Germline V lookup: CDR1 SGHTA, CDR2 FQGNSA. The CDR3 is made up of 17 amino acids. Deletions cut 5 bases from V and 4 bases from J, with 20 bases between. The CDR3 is CASSPGLFDSVNEKLFF. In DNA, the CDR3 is TGTGCCAGCAGCCCGGGCTTATTTGACAGCGTTAATGAAAAACTGTTTTTT. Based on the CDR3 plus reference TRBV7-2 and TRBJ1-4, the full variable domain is GAGVSQSPSNKVTEKGKDVELRCDPISGHTALYWYRQSLGQGLEFLIYFQGNSAPDKSGLPSDRFSAERTGGSVSTLTIQRTQQEDSAVYLCASSPGLFDSVNEKLFFGSGTQLSVL.

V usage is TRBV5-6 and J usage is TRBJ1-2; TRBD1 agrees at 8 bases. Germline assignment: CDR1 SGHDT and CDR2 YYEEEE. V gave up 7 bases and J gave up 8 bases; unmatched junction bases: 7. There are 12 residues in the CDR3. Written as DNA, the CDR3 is TGTGCCAGCGGAAGCAGGGGGCACGGCTACACCTTC. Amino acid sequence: CASGSRGHGYTF.

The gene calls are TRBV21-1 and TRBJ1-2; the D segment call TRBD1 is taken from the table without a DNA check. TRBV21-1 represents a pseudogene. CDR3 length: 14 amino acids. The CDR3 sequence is CASNRLTGIYGYTF. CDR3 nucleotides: TGTGCCAGCAATCGACTCACAGGGATCTATGGCTACACCTTC.

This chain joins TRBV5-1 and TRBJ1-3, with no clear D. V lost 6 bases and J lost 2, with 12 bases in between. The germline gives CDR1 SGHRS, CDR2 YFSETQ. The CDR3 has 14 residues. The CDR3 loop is CASTEGPPGNTIYF. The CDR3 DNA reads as TGCGCCAGCACGGAGGGCCCGCCTGGAAACACCATATATTTT.

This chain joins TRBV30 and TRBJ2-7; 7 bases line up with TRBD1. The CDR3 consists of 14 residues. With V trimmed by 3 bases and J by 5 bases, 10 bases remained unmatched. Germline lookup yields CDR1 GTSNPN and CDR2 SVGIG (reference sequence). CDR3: CAWRGDSGVHEQYF. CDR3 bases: TGTGCCTGGAGGGGGGACAGCGGCGTCCACGAGCAGTACTTC.

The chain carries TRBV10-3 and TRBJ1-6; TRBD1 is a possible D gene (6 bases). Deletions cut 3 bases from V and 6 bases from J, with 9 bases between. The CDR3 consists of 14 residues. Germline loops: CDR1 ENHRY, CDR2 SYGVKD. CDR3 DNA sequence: TGTGCCATCAGTGAAGGACAGACTAATTCACCCCTCCACTTT. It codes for CAISEGQTNSPLHF.

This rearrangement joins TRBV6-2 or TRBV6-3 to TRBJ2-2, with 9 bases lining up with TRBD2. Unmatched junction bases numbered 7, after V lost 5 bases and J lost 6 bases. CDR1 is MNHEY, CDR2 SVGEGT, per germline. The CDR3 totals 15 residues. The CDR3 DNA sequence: TGTGCCAGCAGTAGGACTAGCGCGGGGTCCGGGGAGCTGTTTTTT. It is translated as CASSRTSAGSGELFF.

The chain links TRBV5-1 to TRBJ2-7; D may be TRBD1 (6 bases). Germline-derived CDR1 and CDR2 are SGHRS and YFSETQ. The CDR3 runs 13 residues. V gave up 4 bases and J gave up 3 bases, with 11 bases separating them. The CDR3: CASSIDRFYEQYF. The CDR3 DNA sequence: TGCGCCAGCAGCATAGACAGGTTCTACGAGCAGTACTTC.

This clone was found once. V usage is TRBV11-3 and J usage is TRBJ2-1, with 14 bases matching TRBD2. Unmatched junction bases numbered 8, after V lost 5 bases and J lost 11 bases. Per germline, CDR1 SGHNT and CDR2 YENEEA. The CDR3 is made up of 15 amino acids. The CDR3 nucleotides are TGTGCCAGCAGCCCACAGACTAGCGGGAGGGCCAAGCAGTTCTTC. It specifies CASSPQTSGRAKQFF. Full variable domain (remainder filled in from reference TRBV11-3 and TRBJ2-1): EAGVVQSPRYKIIEKKQPVAFWCNPISGHNTLYWYLQNLGQGPELLIRYENEEAVDDSQLPKDRFSAERLKGVDSTLKIQPAELGDSAVYLCASSPQTSGRAKQFFGPGTRLTVL.

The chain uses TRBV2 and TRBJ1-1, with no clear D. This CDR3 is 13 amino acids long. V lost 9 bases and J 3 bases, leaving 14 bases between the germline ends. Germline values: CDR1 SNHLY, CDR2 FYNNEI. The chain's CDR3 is CARNPSGDTEAFF. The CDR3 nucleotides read TGTGCCAGAAACCCCAGCGGAGACACTGAAGCTTTCTTT.

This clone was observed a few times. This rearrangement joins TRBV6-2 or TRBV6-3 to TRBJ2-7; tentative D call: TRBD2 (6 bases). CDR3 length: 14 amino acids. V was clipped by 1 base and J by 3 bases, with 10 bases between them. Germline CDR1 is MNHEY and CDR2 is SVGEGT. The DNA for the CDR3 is TGTGCCAGCAGTTACTTAGCGGATCTCTACGAGCAGTACTTC. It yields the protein CASSYLADLYEQYF.

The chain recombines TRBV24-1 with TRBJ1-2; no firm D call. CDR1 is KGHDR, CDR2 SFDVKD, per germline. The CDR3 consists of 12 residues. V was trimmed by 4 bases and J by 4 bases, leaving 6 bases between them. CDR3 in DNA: TGTGCCACCAGTGAGTCAATCTATGGCTACACCTTC. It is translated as CATSESIYGYTF.